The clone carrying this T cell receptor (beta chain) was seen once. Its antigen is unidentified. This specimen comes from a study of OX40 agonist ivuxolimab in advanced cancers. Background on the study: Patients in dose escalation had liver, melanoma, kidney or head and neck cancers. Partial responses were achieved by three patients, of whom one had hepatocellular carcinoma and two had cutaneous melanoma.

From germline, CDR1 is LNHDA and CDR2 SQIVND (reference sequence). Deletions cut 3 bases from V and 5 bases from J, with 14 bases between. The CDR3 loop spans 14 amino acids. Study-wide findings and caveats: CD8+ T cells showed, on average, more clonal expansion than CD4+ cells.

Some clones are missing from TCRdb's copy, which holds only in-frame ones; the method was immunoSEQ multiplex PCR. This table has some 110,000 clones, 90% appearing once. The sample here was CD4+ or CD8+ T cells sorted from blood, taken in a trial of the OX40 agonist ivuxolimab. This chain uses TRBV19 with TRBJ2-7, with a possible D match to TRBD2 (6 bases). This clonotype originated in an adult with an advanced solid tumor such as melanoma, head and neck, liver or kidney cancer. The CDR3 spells CASSIARGYHEQYF. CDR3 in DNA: TGTGCCAGTAGTATCGCTCGGGGGTATCACGAGCAGTACTTC. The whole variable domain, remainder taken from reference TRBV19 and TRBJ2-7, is DGGITQSPKYLFRKEGQNVTLSCEQNLNHDAMYWYRQDPGQGLRLIYYSQIVNDFQKGDIAEGYSVSREKKESFPLTVTSAQKNPTAFYLCASSIARGYHEQYFGPGTRLTVT.